Below are 6 T cell receptor beta chains sequenced from a single sample in a study of T cells in Graves' hyperthyroidism and ophthalmopathy (dated by TCRdb to the late 2010s). Libraries were made using multiplex PCR. These reads were obtained on an Illumina HiSeq 2000. The TCR beta CDR3 regions were amplified from the RNA transcripts. For the first round of RT-PCR on the TCR CDR3, the HTBI primer set was used together with the Qiagen OneStep RT-PCR kit. The raw public data were reprocessed by TCRdb itself: fastp quality trimming at Q25, MiXCR clonotype calling, in-frame beta chains only. Identical CDR3 protein sequences are pooled into one entry, listed with their most common genes and DNA. Here the sample has around 660,000 distinct CDR3 sequences; just under 45% occur a single time. Approximately 6.8% of the sample lies in the top ten. The specimen sequenced was peripheral blood or thyroid tissue (not recorded which). These receptor sequences come from an adult man with Graves' disease, either hyperthyroidism or ophthalmopathy (not recorded which).

This clonotype was seen more than once but under ten times. The V call is TRBV7-2, the J call TRBJ2-2; a possible D gene is TRBD1 (6 bases). This CDR3 spans 16 amino acids. The V end was cut by 5 bases, the J end by 6 bases, with 19 bases between. Germline CDR1 is SGHTA and CDR2 is FQGNSA. The CDR3 here is CASSGAQGPPAGELFF. The DNA for the CDR3 is TGTGCCAGCAGCGGGGCCCAGGGGCCGCCGGCCGGGGAGCTGTTTTTT.

CDR3 loop: CASSAKETQYF. The CDR3 DNA reads as TGTGCCTCTAGCGCAAAAGAGACCCAGTACTTC. V is TRBV30 and J is TRBJ2-5, with D possibly being TRBD2 (6 bases). Per the germline V gene, CDR1 is GTSNPN and CDR2 is SVGIG (reference sequence). The V gene lost 7 bases and the J gene lost 3 bases, with 9 bases spanning the gap. The CDR3 has 11 amino acids.

A note on this clonotype: Relative to the germline gene, one junction end is altered; a read error may explain this. The chain combines TRBV28 with TRBJ1-5; TRBD1 is a possible D gene (5 bases). Germline lookup yields CDR1 MDHEN and CDR2 SYDVKM. CDR3 length: 15 amino acids. CDR3 loop: CAGSFYRYIGQPQHF. Here the CDR3 DNA reads TGTGCCGGCAGTTTCTACAGGTATATCGGTCAGCCCCAGCATTTT.

The chain couples TRBV7-2 to TRBJ2-7; 7 nucleotides align to TRBD1. CDR1 is SGHTA and CDR2 is FQGNSA in the germline V gene. V gave up 11 bases and J gave up 2 bases; unmatched junction bases: 3. The CDR3 loop spans 11 amino acids. CDR3 DNA sequence: TGTACCGACAGGGCAACCTACGAGCAGTACTTC. Its translation: CTDRATYEQYF.

A remark on this clonotype: Given a much more abundant clone one base away, this may be a read error. CDR3 sequence (DNA): TGTGCCATCAGTGAGTCGGAGACAGGGGGCGGTGGCTACACCTTC. This gives the protein CAISESETGGGGYTF. The chain employs TRBV10-3 and TRBJ1-2, with 10 bases identical to TRBD1. The junction had 5 bases not matched to a gene; V was cut back by 0 bases and J by 7 bases. The V gene's germline CDR1 is ENHRY and CDR2 SYGVKD. The length of the CDR3 is 15 residues.

In this sample, this clonotype turned up a few times. The chain uses TRBV20-1 and TRBJ1-4, with 8 bases that match TRBD1. The ends lost 6 bases at V and 8 bases at J; junction bases unmatched: 11. Germline CDR1 and CDR2: DFQATT and SNEGSKA (reference sequence). The CDR3 totals 14 residues. The CDR3 loop reads CSAAARDRREKLFF. DNA of the CDR3: TGCAGTGCCGCCGCTAGGGACAGGAGGGAAAAACTGTTTTTT.